The source of this T cell receptor beta chain is a study of glioma-infiltrating T cells after dendritic cell vaccination. Study details: Monocyte-derived dendritic cells, cultured approximately seven days with IL-4 and GM-CSF, were pulsed with autologous tumor lysate. Findings of the study overall: TCR clonality showed no direct relationship with survival.

After removal of 2 bases from V and 2 bases from J, the junction contained 8 bases not matched to a gene. The CDR3 is 17 residues long. CDR1 and CDR2 (germline): MGHRA, YSYEKL. Assay: immunoSEQ multiplex PCR; the TCRdb copy retains only in-frame clones and omits some. The repertoire holds some 87,000 clones, with about 84% as singletons. A remark on this clone: Its antigen is still unknown.

Isocitrate dehydrogenase mutation was absent in all glioblastoma patients. The sequence was obtained from a human donor with glioblastoma. The specimen comprised blood, sampled before dendritic cell vaccination. The chain uses TRBV4-1 and TRBJ2-7, with 11 bases lining up with TRBD2. As DNA, the CDR3 is TGCGCCAGCAGCCAACAAGAACTAGCGGGAGCCACCTACGAGCAGTACTTC. Translating gives CASSQQELAGATYEQYF.